The clone carrying this T cell receptor beta chain was counted between two and nine times. These data belong to a study of blood T cell repertoires in COVID-19. For the study at large: COVID-19 samples, acute and convalescent, were from the United States, Italy and Spain. Sources were T cells, B-cell-depleted T cells, or PBMCs; the material itself was cDNA or gDNA.

This CDR3 has 13 residues. Trimming stripped 5 bases from V and 2 bases from J, with 10 bases between. How the authors handled the data: The authors estimated nucleated cell counts from reference gene primer amplification. The assay was immunoSEQ multiplex PCR, and TCRdb's table has in-frame clones only and misses some. V, J and clone size reflect that table, while D and trimming were determined from the DNA. The sample consists of hundreds of thousands of clones, around 85% of them appearing once. The chain joins TRBV12-3 or TRBV12-4 to TRBJ2-7; D might be TRBD2 (6 bases). Input material: peripheral blood. This sequence originates from a man in his fifties with active or convalescent COVID-19. CDR3 nucleotides: TGTGCCAGCAGTCGGGAGCTTCCCTACGAGCAGTACTTC. Translating gives CASSRELPYEQYF.